This TCR beta chain was recorded in a study of shared clonotypes between healthy human individuals. General observations from the study: Among donors, sharing of clonotypes was expected to be affected by sequencing depth.

As regards this clone: Its antigen is as yet unknown.

The V gene's germline CDR1 is SGDLS and CDR2 YYNGEE. This CDR3 has 14 amino acids. The V gene lost 4 bases and the J gene lost 1 base, with 11 bases spanning the gap. This table comes from immunoSEQ multiplex PCR, and its TCRdb copy is limited to in-frame clones, with some not included. Found here are under 2.5 million clones, 92% of them singletons; the top ten hold 0.3% to 0.4%. V gene TRBV9 combines with J gene TRBJ1-1; D unclear. The sequenced sample consisted of naive CD4+ T cells from PBMCs. The subset denotes: CD45RA+ positively selected. This sequence was found in a man younger than 35 in good health. Some clones in this sample may be carry-over from other donors' samples. CDR3 amino acids: CASSNGPKNTEAFF. The CDR3 DNA sequence: TGTGCCAGCAGCAACGGACCGAAGAACACTGAAGCTTTCTTT.